The 27 T cell receptor beta chains below were found in one sample sequenced in a study of T cell repertoires in cytomegalovirus infection. One entry per CDR3 protein results from TCRdb running MiXCR on the reads. The repertoire holds approximately 89,000 distinct CDR3 sequences, with less than 30% as singletons. For these TCRs, the target antigens are not known. The source material was CD8+ T cells from cultured PBMCs, sampled from culture after CMV antigen stimulation. The origin of the receptors is a human donor in good health (CMV status not recorded). Some clones in this sample may be carry-over from other donors' samples.

V is TRBV20-1 and J is TRBJ1-2; 7 bases map to TRBD1. The CDR3 has 16 residues. Germline CDR1 and CDR2: DFQATT and SNEGSKA (reference sequence). The V gene end was trimmed by 6 bases and the J gene end by 7 bases; junction bases not matched to a gene: 20. CDR3 sequence (DNA): TGCAGTGCCCCGGTGGGACAGCCAACCCCCTCGGGTGGCTACACCTTC. It codes for CSAPVGQPTPSGGYTF.

The table lists this clonotype with a count of one. V usage is TRBV5-6 and J usage is TRBJ2-7; tentative D call: TRBD1 (5 bases). The V gene's germline CDR1 is SGHDT and CDR2 YYEEEE. This CDR3 comprises 13 residues. Trimming pared 4 bases from V and 4 bases from J, leaving 12 bases between. Written as DNA, the CDR3 is TGTGCCAGCAGCCACGAGACAGATTACGAGCAGTACTTC. Its translation: CASSHETDYEQYF.

This clonotype has only a few counts. This rearrangement joins TRBV15 to TRBJ1-1; TRBD1 is a possible D gene (6 bases). Germline CDR1 reads LNHNV; CDR2 reads YYDKDF (reference sequence). The CDR3 loop spans 14 amino acids. Between the trimmed V and J ends, which lost 5 bases and 1 base, there was a span of 11 bases. In DNA form, the CDR3 reads TGTGCCACCAGCCAACGGGACAAGAACACTGAAGCTTTCTTT. Translating it yields CATSQRDKNTEAFF. Looking up the rest from reference TRBV15 and TRBJ1-1 gives the full variable domain: DAMVIQNPRYQVTQFGKPVTLSCSQTLNHNVMYWYQQKSSQAPKLLFHYYDKDFNNEADTPDNFQSRRPNTSFCFLDIRSPGLGDTAMYLCATSQRDKNTEAFFGQGTRLTVV.

The chain uses TRBV5-5 and TRBJ1-2, with TRBD1 matching over 8 bases. V was clipped by 4 bases and J by 7 bases; unmatched bases: 9. Germline V gene lookup returns CDR1 SGHKS and CDR2 YYEKEE (reference sequence). The CDR3 sequence is 14 residues long. CDR3 sequence: CASSGPTGVFGYTF. The CDR3 nucleotides read TGTGCCAGCAGCGGGCCGACAGGGGTTTTTGGCTACACCTTC.

Comments on this clonotype: One end of the junction does not line up with germline, which may come from a read error. CDR3 protein: CASSTGSFNEQFF. The CDR3 region has the DNA TGTGCCAGCAGTACCGGGTCCTTCAATGAGCAGTTCTTC. V gene TRBV7-8 combines with J gene TRBJ2-1; no clear D gene. Germline V CDR1 and CDR2: SGHVS, FQNEAQ. The CDR3 loop spans 13 amino acids. Filled out from reference TRBV7-8 and TRBJ2-1, the complete variable domain reads GAGVSQSPRYKVAKRGQDVALRCDPISGHVSLFWYQQALGQGPEFLTYFQNEAQLDKSGLPSDRFFAERPEGSVSTLKIQRTQQEDSAVYLCASSTGSFNEQFFGPGTRLTVL.

This clonotype was seen once. The rearrangement uses TRBV20-1 and TRBJ2-7; D is possibly TRBD1 (6 bases). CDR1 DFQATT and CDR2 SNEGSKA come from the germline V gene (reference sequence). Trimming took 0 bases from V and 3 from J, leaving 12 bases between them. The CDR3 loop spans 14 amino acids. The CDR3: CSARDLEQGYEQYF. CDR3 bases: TGCAGTGCTAGAGATCTAGAACAGGGCTACGAGCAGTACTTC.

The table lists this clonotype with many counts. The V call is TRBV2, the J call TRBJ2-3, with D hard to call. CDR3 length: 14 residues. CDR1 and CDR2 (germline): SNHLY, FYNNEI. Trimming left V 3 bases short and J 5 bases short, with 12 bases between. The CDR3 DNA follows: TGTGCCAGCAGTGAGGACGACTTTCAAGATACGCAGTATTTT. Its translation is CASSEDDFQDTQYF.

The J gene is TRBJ2-7, the V gene TRBV15, with D perhaps given as TRBD1 or TRBD2 (5 bases each). The CDR3 loop spans 14 amino acids. Germline V gene sequence: CDR1 LNHNV, CDR2 YYDKDF (reference sequence). Trimming shortened V by 4 bases and J by 5 bases, and 15 bases separated the two germline ends. The chain's CDR3 is CATSTRDGDHEQYF. The CDR3 DNA is TGTGCCACCAGCACCCGGGATGGGGACCACGAGCAGTACTTC.

The chain combines TRBV2 with TRBJ2-1; the D is unclear. Trimming pared 3 bases from V and 9 bases from J, leaving 12 bases between. The V gene's germline CDR1 is SNHLY and CDR2 FYNNEI. CDR3 size: 13 residues. The CDR3 spells CASSEVPRPEQFF. The DNA for the CDR3 is TGTGCCAGCAGTGAGGTCCCAAGGCCTGAGCAGTTCTTC.

The chain uses TRBV5-4 and TRBJ2-2, with 11 positions matching TRBD2. The length of the CDR3 is 16 residues. CDR1 is SGHNT, CDR2 YYREEE, per germline (reference sequence). With 0 bases clipped from V and 7 bases from J, the junction kept 5 bases outside the gene matches. The CDR3 reads CASSLVSGGAGGELFF. In nucleotides, the CDR3 is TGTGCCAGCAGCTTGGTTAGCGGGGGGGCCGGCGGGGAGCTGTTTTTT.

This clonotype appeared a few times. This sequence joins TRBV19 and TRBJ2-1, with 11 bases fitting TRBD2. The CDR3 loop spans 16 amino acids. Losses at the gene ends were 1 base for V and 3 bases for J; bases not matched to a gene: 2. The germline CDR1 and CDR2 sequences are LNHDA and SQIVND (reference sequence). CDR3 protein: CASSIVTSGSYNEQFF. The CDR3 DNA reads TGTGCCAGTAGTATAGTCACTAGCGGGAGCTACAATGAGCAGTTCTTC.

The chain links TRBV7-6 to TRBJ2-7, with D tentatively TRBD1 or TRBD2 (5 bases each). The germline CDR1 and CDR2 sequences are SGHVS and FNYEAQ. Trimming removed 4 bases from V and 7 bases from J, with 14 bases in between. The CDR3 contains 13 residues. The CDR3 DNA follows: TGTGCCAGCAGCTGGGACGGGCTCAGGGAGCAGTACTTC. Amino acid sequence: CASSWDGLREQYF.

As to this clonotype: The junction and the germline gene differ at one end; a read error may be behind it. The chain joins TRBV28 to TRBJ2-5; D is tentatively TRBD1 or TRBD2 (5 bases each). The germline V gene encodes CDR1 MDHEN and CDR2 SYDVKM. CDR3 length: 12 residues. Here the CDR3 reads CASSPDGTQARF. CDR3 DNA: TGTGCCAGCAGTCCGGACGGGACGCAGGCCCGCTTC.

Within the sample, this clonotype is medium-sized (0.01 to 0.1%). V and J are TRBV7-2 and TRBJ1-5, with TRBD1 as a possible D gene (6 bases). The CDR3 is made up of 15 amino acids. The V gene's germline CDR1 is SGHTA and CDR2 FQGNSA. Trimming removed 4 bases from V and 0 bases from J, with 10 bases in between. The CDR3 region has the DNA TGTGCCAGCAGCTGGACAGCATATAGCAATCAGCCCCAGCATTTT. Its protein product is CASSWTAYSNQPQHF. Full variable domain (rest looked up from reference TRBV7-2 and TRBJ1-5): GAGVSQSPSNKVTEKGKDVELRCDPISGHTALYWYRQSLGQGLEFLIYFQGNSAPDKSGLPSDRFSAERTGGSVSTLTIQRTQQEDSAVYLCASSWTAYSNQPQHFGDGTRLSIL.

The chain couples TRBV2 to TRBJ1-5, with D possibly being TRBD1 (5 bases). CDR3 length equals 15 residues. The germline V gene has CDR1 SNHLY and CDR2 FYNNEI. V was trimmed by 6 bases and J by 3 bases, leaving 15 bases between them. In DNA form, the CDR3 reads TGTGCCAGCAGCCAGGGCAGGGTTAACAATCAGCCCCAGCATTTT. As protein: CASSQGRVNNQPQHF.

This clonotype has ten or more counts. This rearrangement joins TRBV14 to TRBJ2-3; TRBD1 matches at 8 bases. This CDR3 is built from 17 residues. Germline V CDR1 and CDR2: SGHDN, FVKESK. After removal of 5 bases from V and 1 base from J, the junction contained 11 bases not matched to a gene. CDR3 nucleotide sequence: TGTGCCAGCAGCTTCACGGGACAGGAGCAGGGCACAGATACGCAGTATTTT. Translation gives CASSFTGQEQGTDTQYF.

The rearrangement links TRBV7-2 to TRBJ1-1; no clear D gene. This CDR3 has 15 amino acids. V lost 4 bases to trimming and J lost 0 bases, with 12 bases between them. Germline assignment: CDR1 SGHTA and CDR2 FQGNSA. CDR3 DNA sequence: TGTGCCAGCAGCTCCCGAGGGTACTTGAACACTGAAGCTTTCTTT. Amino acid sequence: CASSSRGYLNTEAFF.

The sample holds a few counts of this clonotype. The CDR3 protein is CASSWGSGAFEQYF. The CDR3 nucleotides read TGCGCCAGCAGCTGGGGATCCGGGGCCTTCGAGCAGTACTTC. The V and J genes are TRBV5-1 and TRBJ2-7; D possibly matches TRBD1 or TRBD2 (5 bases each). V was pared by 3 bases and J by 6 bases, with 16 bases between. The CDR3 spans 14 residues. The germline CDR1 and CDR2 sequences are SGHRS and YFSETQ.

A remark on this clonotype: The CDR3 does not close with the conserved phenylalanine or tryptophan, likely indicating a read error. The rearrangement uses TRBV7-2 and TRBJ1-5; D is unresolved. V lost 5 bases and J 1 base, leaving 15 bases between the germline ends. Germline V gene lookup returns CDR1 SGHTA and CDR2 FQGNSA. This CDR3 is 16 amino acids long. The CDR3 coding sequence is TGTGCCAGCAGCCAAGAGCGGGCAGGAAGCAATCAGCCCCAGCATTCT. It specifies CASSQERAGSNQPQHS.

This clonotype was detected only a few times. The chain recombines TRBV19 with TRBJ2-5; TRBD2 matches at 8 bases. This CDR3 is 13 amino acids long. Germline CDR1 reads LNHDA; CDR2 reads SQIVND (reference sequence). The trim removed 3 bases at V and 5 bases at J, leaving 2 bases unmatched. CDR3 nucleotides: TGTGCCAGTAGTATGGGACTAGGGGAGACCCAGTACTTC. Translation: CASSMGLGETQYF.

A few counts support this clonotype. The V call is TRBV4-1, the J call TRBJ2-7; unclear D gene. Germline V gene data show CDR1 as MGHRA and CDR2 as YSYEKL. The length of the CDR3 is 13 residues. V was shortened by 1 base and J by 3 bases, with 7 bases between the two germline ends. CDR3 residues: CASSQVLDYEQYF. The CDR3 DNA reads as TGCGCCAGCAGCCAAGTGCTCGACTACGAGCAGTACTTC.

This clonotype was picked up many times. This chain connects TRBV7-9 to TRBJ2-3, with 7 bases lining up with TRBD1. This CDR3 region has 19 residues. The germline V gene has CDR1 SEHNR and CDR2 FQNEAQ (reference sequence). With V trimmed by 4 bases and J by 1 base, 17 bases remained unmatched. The CDR3 loop is CASSSIQGRSGMGTDTQYF. The CDR3 nucleotides are TGTGCCAGCAGCTCTATACAGGGGCGCTCAGGGATGGGCACAGATACGCAGTATTTT. Variable domain in full (rest from reference TRBV7-9 and TRBJ2-3): DTGVSQNPRHKITKRGQNVTFRCDPISEHNRLYWYRQTLGQGPEFLTYFQNEAQLEKSRLLSDRFSAERPKGSFSTLEIQRTEQGDSAMYLCASSSIQGRSGMGTDTQYFGPGTRLTVL.

This chain links TRBV7-8 with TRBJ2-3; D unclear. V lost 1 base to trimming and J lost 5 bases, with 10 bases between them. Germline V gene sequence: CDR1 SGHVS, CDR2 FQNEAQ. The CDR3 is 14 residues long. CDR3 sequence: CASSLEVNQDTQYF. CDR3 in DNA: TGTGCCAGCAGCTTAGAGGTTAACCAAGATACGCAGTATTTT. The whole variable domain, remainder taken from reference TRBV7-8 and TRBJ2-3, is GAGVSQSPRYKVAKRGQDVALRCDPISGHVSLFWYQQALGQGPEFLTYFQNEAQLDKSGLPSDRFFAERPEGSVSTLKIQRTQQEDSAVYLCASSLEVNQDTQYFGPGTRLTVL.

The V call is TRBV12-3 or TRBV12-4, the J call TRBJ1-2; D gene uncertain. The CDR3 length is 14 residues. V lost 6 bases and J lost 4, with 15 bases in between. CDR3 nucleotides: TGTGCCAGCAGCTTTCGTCCTGCGGGCTATGGCTACACCTTC. It yields the protein CASSFRPAGYGYTF.

There are many counts of this clonotype. The chain has TRBV7-8 and TRBJ2-7, with 10 positions matching TRBD2. This CDR3 contains 15 residues. J lost 0 bases, V lost 4 bases, and 3 bases had no gene match. CDR1 SGHVS and CDR2 FQNEAQ come from the germline V gene. CDR3 DNA sequence: TGTGCCAGCAGCTCTCTAGCGGGGGCCTCCTACGAGCAGTACTTC. Amino acid sequence: CASSSLAGASYEQYF. Looking up the rest from reference TRBV7-8 and TRBJ2-7 gives the full variable domain: GAGVSQSPRYKVAKRGQDVALRCDPISGHVSLFWYQQALGQGPEFLTYFQNEAQLDKSGLPSDRFFAERPEGSVSTLKIQRTQQEDSAVYLCASSSLAGASYEQYFGPGTRLTVT.

The chain links TRBV20-1 to TRBJ2-2, with D possibly being TRBD1 (6 bases). This CDR3 comprises 14 residues. Germline V CDR1 and CDR2: DFQATT, SNEGSKA (reference sequence). V gave up 0 bases and J gave up 4 bases, with 9 bases separating them. Written as DNA, the CDR3 is TGCAGTGCTAGAGAGGTCAGGGGCACCGGGGAGCTGTTTTTT. Translation gives CSAREVRGTGELFF.

This clonotype has ten or more counts. The genes are TRBV7-2 and TRBJ2-5, with 8 nucleotides matching TRBD2. The CDR3 totals 15 residues. Trimming cost V 1 base and J 0 bases; bases outside gene matches: 1. Germline loops: CDR1 SGHTA, CDR2 FQGNSA. In DNA, the CDR3 is TGTGCCAGCAGCTTAGTGCGGGGGGACCAAGAGACCCAGTACTTC. It codes for CASSLVRGDQETQYF.